What follows are 27 T cell receptor beta chains derived from one specimen sequenced in a study of metastatic and nonmetastatic thyroid tumors. Patients had received no treatment of any kind before thyroid surgery. TCRdb re-called the PCR reads through MiXCR. Altogether 53,000 or so clones are present, 20% being singletons, with the ten largest covering approximately 4%. Input material: blood. The receptor set was obtained from a female donor with papillary thyroid cancer or a benign thyroid nodule (not recorded which). Some clones in this sample may be carry-over from other donors' samples.

This clone showed up many times. The genes are TRBV12-3 or TRBV12-4 and TRBJ2-7, with 11 bases that match TRBD1. The CDR3 runs to 15 residues. The V gene end was trimmed by 6 bases and the J gene end by 5 bases; junction bases not matched to a gene: 9. The CDR3 is CASRAADRGRHEQYF. The CDR3, as DNA: TGTGCCAGCAGAGCTGCGGACAGGGGGCGGCACGAGCAGTACTTC.

Concerning this clone itself: Since a much larger clone is just one base distant, this may be a read error. The chain couples TRBV5-8 to TRBJ2-3, with 7 positions matching TRBD1. The length of the CDR3 is 14 residues. Trimming took 5 bases from V and 2 from J; bases not matched to a gene: 5. The germline V gene encodes CDR1 SGHTS and CDR2 YDEGEE. The CDR3 coding sequence is TGTGCCAGCAGGACAGGGAGAGTCACAGATACGCAGTATTTT. Amino acids: CASRTGRVTDTQYF.

At least ten counts were recorded for this clone. The CDR3 protein is CASSSGGGSYTF. The CDR3 nucleotides are TGTGCCAGCAGTTCAGGAGGCGGGAGCTACACCTTC. This chain links TRBV12-3 or TRBV12-4 with TRBJ1-2; D call uncertain. With 4 bases removed from V and 9 bases from J, the gap between germline ends came to 12 bases. The CDR3 runs to 12 residues.

This clone was seen ten or more times. The V gene is TRBV13, the J gene TRBJ2-1; 12 nucleotides line up with TRBD2. Per the germline V gene, CDR1 is PRHDT and CDR2 is FYEKMQ (reference sequence). V dropped 5 bases and J dropped 9; count of bases not matched to a gene: 5. This CDR3 comprises 14 residues. CDR3 sequence (DNA): TGTGCCAGCAGCGAGACTAGCGGGAGAGCTGAGCAGTTCTTC. This sequence encodes CASSETSGRAEQFF.

This clone was counted many times. The rearrangement uses TRBV28 and TRBJ2-3, with unresolved D. Per the germline V gene, CDR1 is MDHEN and CDR2 is SYDVKM. The CDR3 contains 14 residues. The V and J ends lost 2 bases and 2 bases respectively, with 8 bases between them. CDR3 DNA sequence: TGTGCCAGCAGTTTAACCTCTATCACAGATACGCAGTATTTT. Translating gives CASSLTSITDTQYF.

The chain joins TRBV11-2 to TRBJ2-5; D not resolved. Trimming removed 2 bases at V and 5 bases at J, with 12 bases between. This CDR3 comprises 14 residues. CDR1 and CDR2 (germline): SGHAT, FQNNGV. In DNA, the CDR3 is TGTGCCAGCAGCTTAAGCACTTCTAGGGAGACCCAGTACTTC. Protein: CASSLSTSRETQYF.

Ten or more counts support this clone. Other DNA sequences in the same sample also yield this CDR3. Here the CDR3 DNA reads TGTGCCAGCAGTCCCTCGGAGGGACAGTACACTGAAGCTTTCTTT. Translation gives CASSPSEGQYTEAFF. This chain joins TRBV12-3 or TRBV12-4 and TRBJ1-1, with 7 bases that match TRBD1. Trimming took 5 bases from V and 3 from J; bases not matched to a gene: 9. CDR3 length: 15 residues.

This clone was seen a handful of times. This chain links TRBV6-1 with TRBJ1-1, with D possibly being TRBD1 (6 bases). There are 13 residues in the CDR3. CDR1 and CDR2 (germline): MNHNS, SASEGT. Trimming cost V 6 bases and J 5 bases, with 13 bases left between them. The CDR3 DNA reads TGTGCCAGCAGGAGAATACAGGGAACTGAAGCTTTCTTT. Translated: CASRRIQGTEAFF.

By share of the sample, this clone is medium-sized. The chain recombines TRBV20-1 with TRBJ1-6; D ambiguous. V was shortened by 6 bases and J by 0 bases, with 9 bases between the two germline ends. The germline CDR1 and CDR2 sequences are DFQATT and SNEGSKA (reference sequence). The CDR3 covers 14 residues. CDR3 sequence: CSATDVSYNSPLHF. The DNA of the CDR3 is TGCAGTGCGACGGACGTCTCCTATAATTCACCCCTCCACTTT.

This clone was counted many times. The chain joins TRBV5-4 to TRBJ1-2; TRBD1 agrees at 7 bases. The CDR3 is made up of 17 amino acids. Germline CDR1 reads SGHNT; CDR2 reads YYREEE (reference sequence). V lost 3 bases and J lost 4; bases outside the gene matches: 15. CDR3 sequence (DNA): TGTGCCAGCAGCTCCGTATTGGACAGGCCCCCGCTCTATGGCTACACCTTC. Translating gives CASSSVLDRPPLYGYTF.

At least ten counts were recorded for this clone. This chain connects TRBV7-8 to TRBJ2-3; D gene uncertain. Trimming took 5 bases from V and 5 from J, leaving 11 bases between them. Germline CDR1 SGHVS, CDR2 FQNEAQ. CDR3 length: 13 amino acids. The CDR3 nucleotides are TGTGCCAGCAGCCCGACTGGCCTAGATACGCAGTATTTT. Its protein product is CASSPTGLDTQYF.

This clone was recorded at least ten times. J is TRBJ2-5 and V is TRBV20-1, with TRBD2 matching over 15 bases. The CDR3 totals 16 residues. Germline V CDR1 and CDR2: DFQATT, SNEGSKA (reference sequence). The V gene end was trimmed by 5 bases and the J gene end by 0 bases; junction bases not matched to a gene: 4. This CDR3 is CSAGLAGGGNQETQYF. The CDR3 DNA reads TGCAGTGCTGGACTAGCGGGAGGGGGTAACCAAGAGACCCAGTACTTC.

This clone was counted a single time. An end of the junction differs from the germline gene, which may be a read error. V gene TRBV24-1 combines with J gene TRBJ2-5, with 12 bases that match TRBD2. This CDR3 is 17 amino acids long. Germline loops: CDR1 KGHDR, CDR2 SFDVKD. This chain's CDR3 is CDTSDDTTSGREETQYF. For the CDR3, the DNA is TGTGACACCAGTGATGATACGACTAGCGGGAGAGAAGAGACCCAGTACTTC.

This clone was observed at least ten times. The sample carries other DNA sequences with the same CDR3. V gene TRBV30 combines with J gene TRBJ2-3; no firm D call. In germline, CDR1 is GTSNPN, CDR2 SVGIG (reference sequence). The CDR3 runs 12 residues. V gave up 4 bases and J gave up 5 bases, with 10 bases separating them. The CDR3 nucleotides are TGTGCCTGGAATACGGTTTTAGATACGCAGTATTTT. The encoded protein is CAWNTVLDTQYF.

V usage is TRBV7-2 and J usage is TRBJ2-3; D gene unclear. The J call is uncertain, as TRBJ1-5 better fits the DNA end. The CDR3 has 14 residues. Looked up from germline, CDR1 is SGHTA and CDR2 is FQGNSA. The CDR3 is CASSLTISTDTQHF. The CDR3 nucleotides read TGTGCCAGCAGCTTGACAATTAGCACAGATACGCAGCATTTT.

Comments on this clone: The junction shows a germline mismatch at one end, possibly a read error. V usage is TRBV6-1 and J usage is TRBJ1-1; D is uncertain. This CDR3 is built from 15 residues. Per the germline V gene, CDR1 is MNHNS and CDR2 is SASEGT. As DNA, the CDR3 is TGTGTCAGCAGTGTGTGGACTGCGGTGAACACTGAAGCTTTCTTT. Amino acids: CVSSVWTAVNTEAFF.

At least ten counts were recorded for this clone. The CDR3 sequence: CASSPKRENEQFF. For the CDR3, the DNA is TGTGCCAGCAGCCCTAAAAGGGAGAATGAGCAGTTCTTC. The chain joins TRBV7-3 to TRBJ2-1; tentatively, D is TRBD2 (5 bases). The V gene's germline CDR1 is SGHTA and CDR2 FQGTGA. CDR3 length: 13 residues. The germline V and J ends were trimmed by 5 bases and 7 bases, with 12 bases remaining between them.

This clone occurred many times. This sequence joins TRBV4-1 and TRBJ1-2; possible D gene TRBD1, 5 bases. Germline lookup yields CDR1 MGHRA and CDR2 YSYEKL. The length of the CDR3 is 14 residues. V gave up 3 bases and J gave up 6 bases, with 14 bases separating them. The CDR3: CASSHGGRGNGYTF. In DNA form, the CDR3 reads TGCGCCAGCAGCCACGGTGGGAGGGGAAATGGCTACACCTTC.

CDR3: CAWTGTLGYEQYF. The CDR3 nucleotides are TGTGCCTGGACTGGGACACTGGGGTACGAGCAGTACTTC. The chain combines TRBV30 with TRBJ2-7; TRBD1 might be the D (6 bases). V was cut by 4 bases and J by 4 bases, with 14 bases left in between. From germline, CDR1 is GTSNPN and CDR2 SVGIG (reference sequence). The CDR3 length is 13 residues.

This clone has at least ten counts. CDR3: CASSYLTGVTEAFF. The CDR3 DNA follows: TGTGCCAGCAGTTACTTGACAGGGGTCACTGAAGCTTTCTTT. This rearrangement joins TRBV6-5 to TRBJ1-1, with 8 bases matching TRBD1. There are 14 residues in the CDR3. Germline values: CDR1 MNHEY, CDR2 SVGAGI. The trim removed 1 base at V and 4 bases at J, leaving 2 bases unmatched.

The table lists this clone with many counts. The V and J genes are TRBV10-3 and TRBJ2-7; 8 bases are a match to TRBD1. Germline loops: CDR1 ENHRY, CDR2 SYGVKD. V shed 2 bases and J 4 bases; nucleotides not matched to a gene: 1. This CDR3 has 13 amino acids. The CDR3 loop reads CAISEGQGYEQYF. CDR3 DNA sequence: TGTGCCATCAGTGAGGGACAGGGTTACGAGCAGTACTTC.

In its sample, this clone was seen many times. V gene TRBV20-1 combines with J gene TRBJ2-3; 16 positions match TRBD2. CDR1 and CDR2 (germline): DFQATT, SNEGSKA (reference sequence). The CDR3 contains 17 residues. With 5 bases clipped from V and 6 bases from J, the junction kept 11 bases outside the gene matches. CDR3 residues: CSASGTSGGGLTDTQYF. DNA of the CDR3: TGCAGTGCTTCCGGGACTAGCGGGGGGGGCTTGACGGATACGCAGTATTTT.

This clone was recorded at least ten times. Distinct nucleotide sequences in the sample also encode this CDR3. The chain combines TRBV12-3 or TRBV12-4 with TRBJ2-2, with a tentative D call TRBD1 (6 bases). Trimming took 3 bases from V and 8 from J, leaving 16 bases between them. The CDR3 covers 15 residues. The CDR3 region is CASSFLLRGRGELFF. The CDR3 DNA is TGTGCCAGCAGTTTCCTTCTCAGGGGCAGGGGGGAGCTGTTTTTT.

This clone was counted many times. The rearrangement uses TRBV2 and TRBJ1-2, with 8 positions matching TRBD1. With V trimmed by 6 bases and J by 8 bases, 8 bases remained unmatched. CDR1 and CDR2 from the germline V gene are SNHLY and FYNNEI. This CDR3 spans 13 amino acids. This chain's CDR3 is CASSEQGVAGYTF. Written as DNA, the CDR3 is TGTGCCAGCAGCGAACAGGGGGTGGCCGGCTACACCTTC.

Comment on this clone: This clone may be a read error of a much larger clone one base away. V is TRBV19 and J is TRBJ1-4; D unclear. There are 11 residues in the CDR3. From germline, CDR1 is LNHDA and CDR2 SQIVND (reference sequence). CDR3 protein: CASSIGEKLLF. The CDR3 nucleotides are TGTGCCAGTAGTATAGGTGAAAAACTGCTTTTT. Combining the CDR3 with reference TRBV19 and TRBJ1-4 gives the whole variable domain DGGITQSPKYLFRKEGQNVTLSCEQNLNHDAMYWYRQDPGQGLRLIYYSQIVNDFQKGDIAEGYSVSREKKESFPLTVTSAQKNPTAFYLCASSIGEKLLFGSGTQLSVL.

At least ten counts were recorded for this clone. V and J are TRBV20-1 and TRBJ2-1, with 7 nucleotides matching TRBD1. This CDR3 comprises 16 residues. Trimming at V came to 2 bases and at J to 5 bases, leaving 12 bases not matched to a gene. Per germline, CDR1 DFQATT and CDR2 SNEGSKA (reference sequence). The CDR3, as DNA: TGCAGTGCTAGACAATCCTTTCTGACAGGGAACAATGAGCAGTTCTTC. Translated: CSARQSFLTGNNEQFF.

In this sample, this clone turned up a few times. A clone one base away is much larger, so this may be a read error. V usage is TRBV6-1 and J usage is TRBJ1-1, with D perhaps TRBD1 (5 bases). This CDR3 spans 17 amino acids. The V gene's germline CDR1 is MNHNS and CDR2 SASEGT. V was clipped by 3 bases and J by 1 base, with 18 bases between them. The CDR3 reads CASSDPRGSQGNTEAFF. Here the CDR3 DNA reads TGTGCCAGCAGTGACCCCCGGGGGTCCCAAGGGAACACTGAAGCTTTCTTT.